This passage covers 21 T cell receptor beta chains from one sample sequenced in a study of radiotherapy plus CTLA-4 blockade in lung cancer. Only in-frame clones appear in the TCRdb table, and some are missing; sequencing was by immunoSEQ multiplex PCR. The sample lists around 59,000 clones; under 75% were seen once. The sample was peripheral blood, taken from a patient treated with radiotherapy plus ipilimumab. These receptor sequences come from a human donor with non-small cell lung cancer whose response to radiotherapy plus ipilimumab could not be evaluated.

In DNA, the CDR3 is TGTGCCAGCAGCTTAGGCGGGGGGTGGAGCACCGGGGAGCTGTTTTTT. Protein sequence: CASSLGGGWSTGELFF. The chain is built from TRBV7-2 and TRBJ2-2; 8 bases are a match to TRBD2. V was clipped by 1 base and J by 4 bases; unmatched bases: 5. The CDR3 contains 16 residues. Germline V CDR1 and CDR2: SGHTA, FQGNSA. Complete variable domain (other parts from reference TRBV7-2 and TRBJ2-2): GAGVSQSPSNKVTEKGKDVELRCDPISGHTALYWYRQSLGQGLEFLIYFQGNSAPDKSGLPSDRFSAERTGGSVSTLTIQRTQQEDSAVYLCASSLGGGWSTGELFFGEGSRLTVL.

The chain couples TRBV11-2 to TRBJ2-7, with 8 nucleotides matching TRBD1. CDR1 is SGHAT and CDR2 is FQNNGV in the germline V gene. The CDR3 covers 17 residues. V dropped 2 bases and J dropped 4; count of bases not matched to a gene: 13. CDR3 sequence: CASSLRGTGTGPYEQYF. Written as DNA, the CDR3 is TGTGCCAGCAGCTTAAGGGGTACCGGGACAGGCCCTTACGAGCAGTACTTC.

This clone has only a few counts. This chain links TRBV4-1 with TRBJ1-5, with D maybe TRBD1 (5 bases). The V and J ends lost 2 bases and 5 bases respectively, with 10 bases between them. From germline, CDR1 is MGHRA and CDR2 YSYEKL. The CDR3 consists of 14 residues. The CDR3 nucleotides are TGCGCCAGCAGCCAAAGAGGGGAGGATCAGCCCCAGCATTTT. Its translation is CASSQRGEDQPQHF.

The chain links TRBV15 to TRBJ2-5; maybe TRBD2 (5 bases). Deletions cut 0 bases from V and 2 bases from J, with 7 bases between. Looked up from germline, CDR1 is LNHNV and CDR2 is YYDKDF (reference sequence). This CDR3 spans 14 amino acids. The CDR3 coding sequence is TGTGCCACCAGCAGAGATGGGAGTCAAGAGACCCAGTACTTC. It yields the protein CATSRDGSQETQYF.

The chain links TRBV6-6 to TRBJ1-1; possible D gene TRBD1, 6 bases. The CDR3 loop spans 14 amino acids. V shed 6 bases and J shed 0 bases, with 11 bases lying between them. CDR1 MNHNY and CDR2 SVGAGI come from the germline V gene (reference sequence). The CDR3 region is CASSRRTVNTEAFF. The CDR3, as DNA: TGTGCCAGCAGCCGGCGGACAGTGAACACTGAAGCTTTCTTT.

This clone appeared a few times. The chain joins TRBV2 to TRBJ2-5; TRBD2 might be the D (5 bases). The V gene lost 6 bases and the J gene lost 2 bases, with 10 bases spanning the gap. This CDR3 comprises 13 residues. Germline CDR1 SNHLY, CDR2 FYNNEI. The CDR3 nucleotides are TGTGCCAGCAGCCTGGACTGGCAAGAGACCCAGTACTTC. Translation: CASSLDWQETQYF.

The CDR3 DNA reads TGTGCCAGCAGTGAATTGGCGGGCCCCTACGAGCAGTACTTC. Translated: CASSELAGPYEQYF. The rearrangement links TRBV2 to TRBJ2-7; maybe TRBD2 (5 bases). This CDR3 spans 14 amino acids. V dropped 2 bases and J dropped 2 bases, with 10 bases sitting between them. Germline lookup yields CDR1 SNHLY and CDR2 FYNNEI.

The chain carries TRBV30 and TRBJ1-2, with TRBD1 matching over 8 bases. Looked up from germline, CDR1 is GTSNPN and CDR2 is SVGIG (reference sequence). The length of the CDR3 is 12 residues. The V gene end was trimmed by 8 bases and the J gene end by 0 bases; junction bases not matched to a gene: 2. This CDR3 reads CAGDRSNYGYTF. The DNA of the CDR3 is TGTGCCGGGGACAGGTCTAACTATGGCTACACCTTC.

The chain is built from TRBV7-9 and TRBJ1-1; tentative D call: TRBD1 (5 bases). The CDR3 is made up of 17 amino acids. CDR1 and CDR2 from the germline V gene are SEHNR and FQNEAQ (reference sequence). The ends were cut back, 4 bases at V and 5 bases at J, with 23 bases in the middle. The CDR3 region has the DNA TGTGCCAGCAGCTCCTCGGAGGGGATCGCGTTCGGAACTGAAGCTTTCTTT. Its protein is CASSSSEGIAFGTEAFF.

Turning to this clone: A junction boundary mismatches the germline segment, possibly from a read error. Different DNA sequences within this sample yield the same CDR3. V and J are TRBV7-8 and TRBJ1-5, with 8 nucleotides matching TRBD1. The CDR3 is 14 amino acids. Germline assignment: CDR1 SGHVS and CDR2 FQNEAQ. CDR3 DNA: TGCGCCAGCAGCCGGCTACAGGGGGTCGAGCCCCAGCATTTT. Translated, it gives CASSRLQGVEPQHF.

The chain has TRBV10-2 and TRBJ2-6; TRBD1 agrees at 11 bases. Losses at the gene ends were 8 bases for V and 4 bases for J; bases not matched to a gene: 13. CDR3 length: 18 amino acids. Germline loops: CDR1 WSHSY, CDR2 SAAADI. CDR3: CASGLPGQGVTGANVLTF. The DNA of the CDR3 is TGCGCCAGCGGATTACCGGGACAGGGGGTGACCGGGGCCAACGTCCTGACTTTC.

This chain joins TRBV18 and TRBJ2-7; 11 nucleotides match TRBD2. V was clipped by 3 bases and J by 4 bases; unmatched bases: 2. The germline gives CDR1 KGHSH, CDR2 LQKENI. The CDR3 sequence is 14 residues long. DNA of the CDR3: TGTGCCAGCTCACCCTGGACTAGCGGGTACGAGCAGTACTTC. It translates to CASSPWTSGYEQYF.

V is TRBV2 and J is TRBJ2-2, with TRBD2 matching 12 bases. Trimming at V came to 6 bases and at J to 6 bases, leaving 5 bases not matched to a gene. This CDR3 has 15 amino acids. CDR1 and CDR2 (germline): SNHLY, FYNNEI. CDR3 DNA sequence: TGTGCCAGCAGGCTAGCGGGGGGGCTTTCCGGGGAGCTGTTTTTT. It codes for CASRLAGGLSGELFF.

In this sample, this clone turned up a few times. This chain links TRBV2 with TRBJ1-5, with D perhaps TRBD1 (5 bases). This CDR3 has 15 amino acids. Trimming pared 3 bases from V and 3 bases from J, leaving 12 bases between. Germline V gene lookup returns CDR1 SNHLY and CDR2 FYNNEI. The CDR3 DNA follows: TGTGCCAGCAGTGAGGGTTGGGGCAACAATCAGCCCCAGCATTTT. Translating gives CASSEGWGNNQPQHF.

This clone was detected a few times. The rearrangement links TRBV27 to TRBJ2-7, with TRBD1 matching 10 bases. Germline-derived CDR1 and CDR2 are MNHEY and SMNVEV (reference sequence). V was clipped by 0 bases and J by 7 bases; unmatched bases: 6. This CDR3 spans 15 amino acids. CDR3 sequence (DNA): TGTGCCAGCAGTTTATCCCGACAGGGGGCAGGGGAGCAGTACTTC. Protein product: CASSLSRQGAGEQYF.

The chain is built from TRBV19 and TRBJ2-5; the match to TRBD2 covers 8 bases. Germline lookup yields CDR1 LNHDA and CDR2 SQIVND (reference sequence). V was clipped by 1 base and J by 10 bases; unmatched bases: 14. The CDR3 loop spans 16 amino acids. The CDR3 DNA sequence: TGTGCCAGTAGTATAGTCGACGGACTAGCATTTTCTTACCAGTACTTC. It specifies CASSIVDGLAFSYQYF.

This chain links TRBV11-3 with TRBJ2-1; weak D call: TRBD2 (7 bases). The germline V gene encodes CDR1 SGHNT and CDR2 YENEEA. Trimming took 5 bases from V and 8 from J, leaving 16 bases between them. The CDR3 consists of 14 residues. The CDR3 DNA follows: TGTGCCAGCAGCACCCTTCGGGGGGCCGATGAGCAGTTCTTC. As protein: CASSTLRGADEQFF.

This clone was counted once. This sequence joins TRBV7-9 and TRBJ1-1, with D possibly TRBD1 on 5 matching bases. V gave up 3 bases and J gave up 4 bases, with 18 bases separating them. The CDR3 extends over 16 amino acids. CDR1 SEHNR and CDR2 FQNEAQ come from the germline V gene (reference sequence). The CDR3 DNA is TGTGCCAGCAGCTTCTACCTGGGGGGGTCGGCCACTGAAGCTTTCTTT. Translated, it gives CASSFYLGGSATEAFF.

The V gene is TRBV4-1, the J gene TRBJ1-2, with D maybe TRBD1 (6 bases). Germline V gene sequence: CDR1 MGHRA, CDR2 YSYEKL. The CDR3 is 14 residues long. V lost 1 base and J lost 7, with 13 bases in between. The DNA for the CDR3 is TGCGCCAGCAGCCAAGTTACAGGGCTGGGTGGCTACACCTTC. It codes for CASSQVTGLGGYTF.

The chain combines TRBV2 with TRBJ1-5; the match to TRBD1 covers 8 bases. This CDR3 region has 13 residues. The V segment lost 8 bases and the J segment 4 bases; nucleotides outside the gene matches: 4. Looked up from germline, CDR1 is SNHLY and CDR2 is FYNNEI. CDR3 sequence: CASGGQVNQPQHF. CDR3 bases: TGTGCCAGCGGGGGACAGGTAAATCAGCCCCAGCATTTT.

The chain recombines TRBV6-5 with TRBJ2-2; 9 bases are a match to TRBD1. Germline-derived CDR1 and CDR2 are MNHEY and SVGAGI. V gave up 6 bases and J gave up 5 bases; unmatched junction bases: 7. The CDR3 contains 15 residues. This CDR3 reads CASRRGTGRTGELFF. The CDR3, as DNA: TGTGCCAGCAGGCGAGGGACAGGGCGTACCGGGGAGCTGTTTTTT.